The 18 T cell receptor beta chains in this list originate from one sample, sequenced in a study of CD8 T cells in Susac syndrome. Random hexamers were used to reverse transcribe an amount of roughly 0.45 to 1 ug RNA. TCRdb analysed the immunoSEQ multiplex PCR reads with MiXCR anew, one entry per CDR3 protein. The sample lists about 150,000 distinct CDR3 sequences; around 95% were seen once. The sequenced sample was CD8+ T cells from PBMCs. These receptors were obtained from a human donor with multiple sclerosis.

This clonotype has just one count. This sequence joins TRBV25-1 and TRBJ2-7, with D uncertain. Trimming pared 5 bases from V and 2 bases from J, leaving 1 base between. Germline values: CDR1 MGHDK, CDR2 SYGVNS. The CDR3 is 10 residues long. For the CDR3, the DNA is TGTGCCAGCAGTCCCTACGAGCAGTACGTC. This codes for CASSPYEQYV.

The V gene is TRBV20-1, the J gene TRBJ1-5; tentative D call: TRBD1 (5 bases). In germline, CDR1 is DFQATT, CDR2 SNEGSKA (reference sequence). The CDR3 is made up of 15 amino acids. V lost 6 bases, J lost 5 bases, and 20 bases lay in between. Written as DNA, the CDR3 is TGCAGTGCCCAAGCATCAGAAGGGGCGGATCAGCCCCAGCATTTT. Encoded protein: CSAQASEGADQPQHF.

The chain couples TRBV7-2 to TRBJ2-5; D is uncertain. V was shortened by 5 bases and J by 3 bases, with 13 bases between the two germline ends. This CDR3 spans 14 amino acids. The V gene's germline CDR1 is SGHTA and CDR2 FQGNSA. This chain's CDR3 is CASSPWTAEETQYF. CDR3 in DNA: TGTGCCAGCAGCCCCTGGACGGCGGAAGAGACCCAGTACTTC. Looking up the rest from reference TRBV7-2 and TRBJ2-5 gives the full variable domain: GAGVSQSPSNKVTEKGKDVELRCDPISGHTALYWYRQSLGQGLEFLIYFQGNSAPDKSGLPSDRFSAERTGGSVSTLTIQRTQQEDSAVYLCASSPWTAEETQYFGPGTRLLVL.

V usage is TRBV7-9 and J usage is TRBJ1-6; D ambiguous. Germline loops: CDR1 SEHNR, CDR2 FQNEAQ (reference sequence). Trimming shortened V by 5 bases and J by 9 bases, and 11 bases separated the two germline ends. This CDR3 contains 13 residues. As DNA, the CDR3 is TGTGCCAGCAGCCCCGGTTGGGGTTCACCCCTCCACTTT. Its protein product is CASSPGWGSPLHF. Full variable domain (outside the CDR3, taken from reference TRBV7-9 and TRBJ1-6): DTGVSQNPRHKITKRGQNVTFRCDPISEHNRLYWYRQTLGQGPEFLTYFQNEAQLEKSRLLSDRFSAERPKGSFSTLEIQRTEQGDSAMYLCASSPGWGSPLHFGNGTRLTVT.

Only a few counts were recorded for this clonotype. The CDR3 DNA is TGTGCCTGCCGCGGTCTCTACGAGCAGTACGTC. Its translation: CACRGLYEQYV. V is TRBV30 and J is TRBJ2-7, with D unclear. The CDR3 has 11 residues. V lost 6 bases, J lost 3 bases, and 9 bases lay in between. CDR1 and CDR2 (germline): GTSNPN, SVGIG (reference sequence).

The rearrangement joins TRBV5-8 to TRBJ1-2; D gene ambiguous. CDR1 is SGHTS and CDR2 is YDEGEE in the germline V gene. The CDR3 is made up of 14 amino acids. With 0 bases removed from V and 7 bases from J, the gap between germline ends came to 13 bases. CDR3 nucleotide sequence: TGTGCCAGCAGCTTGGCAGGATCTGCGGGTGGCTACACCTTC. This sequence encodes CASSLAGSAGGYTF. Supplemented by reference TRBV5-8 and TRBJ1-2, the full variable domain reads EAGVTQSPTHLIKTRGQQATLRCSPISGHTSVYWYQQALGLGLQFLLWYDEGEERNRGNFPPRFSGRQFPNYSSELNVNALELEDSALYLCASSLAGSAGGYTFGSGTRLTVV.

This chain uses TRBV30 with TRBJ1-1; D gene uncertain. Germline V gives CDR1 GTSNPN, CDR2 SVGIG (reference sequence). V gave up 2 bases and J gave up 4 bases, with 14 bases separating them. This CDR3 contains 14 residues. CDR3 in amino acids: CAWSPRTVSTEAFF. CDR3 nucleotides: TGTGCCTGGAGTCCTCGGACGGTGAGCACTGAAGCTTTCTTT.

This clonotype is a singleton in its sample. The chain carries TRBV12-3 or TRBV12-4 and TRBJ2-3; 7 positions agree with TRBD1. Germline trimming cut 5 bases from V and 10 bases from J; bases unmatched to any gene: 9. This CDR3 spans 13 amino acids. The CDR3 reads CASSPTGEGAQYF. The CDR3 nucleotides are TGTGCCAGCAGTCCCACAGGGGAAGGGGCGCAGTATTTT.

The rearrangement joins TRBV9 to TRBJ2-3; 9 nucleotides agree with TRBD2. Germline trimming cut 0 bases from V and 2 bases from J; bases unmatched to any gene: 1. Germline CDR1 SGDLS, CDR2 YYNGEE. This CDR3 spans 15 amino acids. In DNA form, the CDR3 reads TGTGCCAGCAGCGTAGTAGCGGGGGACACAGATACGCAGTATTTT. It encodes CASSVVAGDTDTQYF.

The gene calls are TRBV3-1 and TRBJ2-1; 8 bases fit TRBD2. V gave up 1 base and J gave up 3 bases; unmatched junction bases: 5. This CDR3 contains 16 residues. Germline values: CDR1 LGHDT, CDR2 YNNKEL (reference sequence). The CDR3 reads CASSQVASGGYNEQFF. The CDR3, as DNA: TGTGCCAGCAGCCAAGTTGCCAGCGGGGGCTACAATGAGCAGTTCTTC.

V usage is TRBV4-1 and J usage is TRBJ2-1; tentative D call: TRBD2 (6 bases). This CDR3 spans 15 amino acids. Germline V gene lookup returns CDR1 MGHRA and CDR2 YSYEKL. V shed 5 bases and J shed 10 bases, with 21 bases lying between them. CDR3 protein: CASSEGVGSLREQFF. The CDR3 DNA is TGCGCCAGCAGCGAAGGGGTCGGGAGCCTTCGAGAGCAGTTCTTC.

The rearrangement uses TRBV7-9 and TRBJ2-1; a weak D match, TRBD2 (5 bases). This CDR3 region has 14 residues. CDR1 and CDR2 (germline): SEHNR, FQNEAQ (reference sequence). V was shortened by 1 base and J by 3 bases, with 7 bases between the two germline ends. CDR3 DNA sequence: TGTGCCAGCAGCTTAGGGGCGGGCTACAATGAGCAGTTCTTC. Translating gives CASSLGAGYNEQFF.

The V gene is TRBV29-1, the J gene TRBJ2-3, with D perhaps TRBD2 (6 bases). V shed 6 bases and J shed 1 base, with 11 bases lying between them. Looked up from germline, CDR1 is SQVTM and CDR2 is ANQGSEA. This CDR3 spans 13 amino acids. CDR3 nucleotides: TGCAGCGTCCCCACGGGGGGCACAGATACGCAGTATTTT. It is translated as CSVPTGGTDTQYF.

This chain links TRBV20-1 with TRBJ2-5, with D perhaps TRBD2 (6 bases). CDR1 and CDR2 from the germline V gene are DFQATT and SNEGSKA (reference sequence). There are 15 residues in the CDR3. Trimming cost V 0 bases and J 4 bases, with 15 bases left between them. This CDR3 is CSARDFGREGETQYF. CDR3 coding DNA: TGCAGTGCTAGAGATTTCGGGCGGGAAGGAGAGACCCAGTACTTC.

This chain connects TRBV7-6 to TRBJ1-5; possible D gene TRBD1, 5 bases. The CDR3 loop spans 14 amino acids. Trimming left V 1 base short and J 6 bases short, with 10 bases between. Germline V lookup: CDR1 SGHVS, CDR2 FNYEAQ. The CDR3 protein is CASSLGGVSQPQHF. CDR3 DNA sequence: TGTGCCAGCAGCTTAGGGGGGGTCAGTCAGCCCCAGCATTTT.

This clonotype has just one count. J is TRBJ2-5 and V is TRBV6-2 or TRBV6-3; the D is unclear. This CDR3 region has 14 residues. V dropped 6 bases and J dropped 5 bases, with 16 bases sitting between them. CDR1 MNHEY and CDR2 SVGEGT come from the germline V gene. The CDR3 region is CASSRGRIPETQYF. DNA for the CDR3: TGTGCCAGCAGCCGAGGACGGATTCCGGAGACCCAGTACTTC.

The rearrangement uses TRBV3-1 and TRBJ2-7, with D possibly matching TRBD1 (6 bases). V lost 0 bases to trimming and J lost 3 bases, with 12 bases between them. Germline CDR1 LGHDT, CDR2 YNNKEL (reference sequence). The CDR3 is made up of 15 amino acids. This chain's CDR3 is CASSQETRGDYEQYF. The CDR3 DNA follows: TGTGCCAGCAGCCAAGAGACCAGGGGCGACTACGAGCAGTACTTC.

The chain combines TRBV12-5 with TRBJ2-3; weak D call: TRBD2 (6 bases). Germline V lookup: CDR1 LGHNT, CDR2 FRNRAP. Trimming pared 7 bases from V and 1 base from J, leaving 15 bases between. The CDR3 contains 15 residues. CDR3 DNA: TGTGCTAGTGACCTGGCGGGGACCCGCACAGATACGCAGTATTTT. Residues: CASDLAGTRTDTQYF.